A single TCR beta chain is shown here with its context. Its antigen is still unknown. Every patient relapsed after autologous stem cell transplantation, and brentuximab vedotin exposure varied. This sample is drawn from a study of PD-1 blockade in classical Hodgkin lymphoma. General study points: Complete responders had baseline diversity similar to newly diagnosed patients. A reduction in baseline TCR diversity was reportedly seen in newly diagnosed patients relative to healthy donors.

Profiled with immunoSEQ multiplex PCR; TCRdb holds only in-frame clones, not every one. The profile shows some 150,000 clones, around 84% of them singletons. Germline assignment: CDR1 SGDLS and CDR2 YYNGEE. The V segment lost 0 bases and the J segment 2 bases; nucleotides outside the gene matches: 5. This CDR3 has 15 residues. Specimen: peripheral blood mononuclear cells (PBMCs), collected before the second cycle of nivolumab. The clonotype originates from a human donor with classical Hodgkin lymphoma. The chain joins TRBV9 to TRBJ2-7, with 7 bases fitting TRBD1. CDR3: CASSVDPQGAYEQYF. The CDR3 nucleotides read TGTGCCAGCAGCGTAGATCCCCAGGGGGCCTACGAGCAGTACTTC.